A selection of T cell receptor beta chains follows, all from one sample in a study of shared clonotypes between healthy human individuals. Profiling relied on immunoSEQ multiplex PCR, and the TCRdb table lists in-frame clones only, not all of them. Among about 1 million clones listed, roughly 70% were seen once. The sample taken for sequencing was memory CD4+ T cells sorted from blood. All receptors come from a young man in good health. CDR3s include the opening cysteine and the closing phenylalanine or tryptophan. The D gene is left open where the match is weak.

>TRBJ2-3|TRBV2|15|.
CASSEGTVKGPGEYF
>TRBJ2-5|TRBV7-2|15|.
CASSSYRTRQETQYF
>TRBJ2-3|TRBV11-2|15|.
CASSNTGRDTDTQYF
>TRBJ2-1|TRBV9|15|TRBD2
CASSADMGRENEQFF
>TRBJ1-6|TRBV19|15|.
CASSKGRQLDSPLHF
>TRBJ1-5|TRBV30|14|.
CAWSGGLGNQPQHF
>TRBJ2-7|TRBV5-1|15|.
CASSLGTANSYEQYF
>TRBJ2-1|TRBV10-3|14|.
CAINGGGTIDEQFF
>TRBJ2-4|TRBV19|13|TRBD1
CASSGQGVNIQYF
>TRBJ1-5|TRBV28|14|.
CASLPDSLNQPQHF
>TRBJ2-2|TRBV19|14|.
CASRVNGGTGELFF
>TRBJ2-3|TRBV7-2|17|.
CASSLLGAGASTDTQYF
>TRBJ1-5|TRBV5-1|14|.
CASSLGQEGQPQHF
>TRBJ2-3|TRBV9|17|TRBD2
CASSAGTSGGTTDTQYF
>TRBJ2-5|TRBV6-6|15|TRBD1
CASSMGQGWTETQYF
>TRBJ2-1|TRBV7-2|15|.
CASSSPRGGYNEQFF
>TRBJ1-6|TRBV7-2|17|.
CASSLGGVGAGSSPLHF
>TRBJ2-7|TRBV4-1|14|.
CASSLNEGPYEQYF
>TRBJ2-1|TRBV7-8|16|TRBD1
CASSTFDRGLYNEQFF
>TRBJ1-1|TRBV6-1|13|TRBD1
CASSERRGLGAFF
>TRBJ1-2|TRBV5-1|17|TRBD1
CASSLEGTGGQSSGYTF
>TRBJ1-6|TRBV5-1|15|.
CASSFGGRGNSPLHF
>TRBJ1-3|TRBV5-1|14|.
CASSLGRATDTIYF
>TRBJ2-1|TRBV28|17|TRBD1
CASSLRSPTGYGNEQFF
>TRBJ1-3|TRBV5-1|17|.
CASSLGSRDTSGNTIYF